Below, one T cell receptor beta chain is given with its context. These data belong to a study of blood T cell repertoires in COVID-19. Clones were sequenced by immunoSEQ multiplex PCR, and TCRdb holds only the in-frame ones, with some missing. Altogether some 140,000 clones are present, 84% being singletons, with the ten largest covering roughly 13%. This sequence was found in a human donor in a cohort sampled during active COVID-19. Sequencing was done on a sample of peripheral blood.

The DNA for the CDR3 is TGCGCCAGCAGCCCAACCGGGACAGGGAACACTGAAGCTTTCTTT. Its protein is CASSPTGTGNTEAFF. The chain links TRBV10-1 to TRBJ1-1; TRBD1 aligns across 8 bases. V lost 6 bases to trimming and J lost 1 base; unmatched junction nucleotides: 7. The CDR3 loop spans 15 amino acids. Germline V gene lookup returns CDR1 WNHNN and CDR2 SYGVQD (reference sequence).